This TCR beta chain was recovered during a study of blood T cells in healthy people across ages. Isolation per sample recovered at least 7 million PBMCs. V shed 4 bases and J shed 0 bases, with 15 bases lying between them. The CDR3 runs 16 residues. Per germline, CDR1 LGHNA and CDR2 YSLEER. Alongside a J-beta primer mix, a sample-barcoded 5' primer served in a second PCR lasting about 7 to 11 cycles. TCRdb re-called the 5' RACE reads with MiXCR, one entry per CDR3 protein. The table lists around 1,100,000 distinct CDR3 sequences, 35% to 45% of them singletons, with around 14% in the top ten. The sequenced sample was blood. The genes are TRBV4-3 and TRBJ1-1; D is perhaps TRBD1 (5 bases). This sequence was found in a man between 18 and 29 years old in good health. CDR3 loop: CASSLRYDSMNTEAFF. In DNA form, the CDR3 reads TGCGCCAGCAGCCTCCGCTACGACAGCATGAACACTGAAGCTTTCTTT.